The source of this T cell receptor beta chain is a study of blood T cell repertoires in COVID-19 (TCRdb year 2020). Study-wide context: Samples from collaborators originated in the United States, Italy and Spain and spanned both the acute and convalescent phases of COVID-19. Where available, HLA class I and class II types were taken from metadata supplied by the sample provider and were not determined by assay-based typing. The material from the prospective study consisted of cDNA or gDNA derived from T cells, B-cell-depleted T cells, or PBMCs. The repertoires were made available in a free public database intended to serve as a resource for research on the immune response to SARS-CoV-2. Samples came from the ongoing ImmuneRACE study (first 160 participants) plus 1,254 subjects from 6 global collaborators. A de-identified subject ID, COVID-19 status, age in years and sex were almost always included in the sample metadata. Subjects who had been exposed to COVID-19, were actively infected with it, or had recovered from it provided the deeply sampled blood TCRbeta repertoires that made up the dataset. Results the study describes overall, beyond this receptor: How much clinical and demographic metadata was included differed by source and by participant, and the metadata was provided uncurated.

TCRbeta CDR3 regions were amplified from genomic DNA using the immunoSEQ Assay, a bias-controlled multiplex PCR. In the paper's pipeline: The number of nucleated cells in each sample was estimated by amplification of reference gene primers within the assay. To quantify the absolute abundance of each unique TCRbeta CDR3 rearrangement, sequence reads were collapsed and filtered. For each sample, productive Simpson clonality was calculated by taking the square root of Simpson's diversity index across productive rearrangements. Imported from immuneACCESS, the table was reduced by TCRdb to in-frame sequences with V and J called. These copies leave out some clones; in studies compared against another copy, an unresolved V gene accounts for under half, and the cause of the remainder is not known. That table is the source of V, J and clone size, and D and trimming were worked out from the DNA. This sample holds under 300,000 clones; about 85% were observed only once. The ten biggest clones cover nearly 6.5% of the sample.

In the prospective study, participants were roughly 18 to 100 years old, resided in 25 or so geographic areas of the United States, and were enrolled through a virtual design. To assign participants to cohorts, the prospective study relied on clinical history that participants themselves reported in a screening survey and a study questionnaire. Each participant in the prospective study had whole blood, serum and a nasopharyngeal or oropharyngeal swab collected by mobile phlebotomists. Additional blood draws and questionnaires over an approximately two-month period could optionally be provided by prospective study participants. Before DNA extraction, prospective study blood samples were shipped either frozen or at room temperature. V loses 7 bases of germline sequence and J loses 3 bases, and the interval between the two ends is 18 bases. From the cysteine up to the phenylalanine, the CDR3 has a length of 16 residues. The read is trimmed to its CDR3 DNA, 48 bases read in frame from base 1. CDR1 and CDR2 were assigned from the germline V gene as SGHVS and FQNEAQ.

Of note for this clone: The antigen it recognizes is unknown. No quality values exist for individual bases; no much larger clone is one base distant.

The specimen was PBMCs or T cells enriched from blood (not recorded which). Recombination linked TRBV7-8 to TRBJ2-2; a tentative D match to TRBD1 spans 7 bases. This clonotype originated in a woman aged 25 to 39 with acute COVID-19. The sequenced DNA: TGTGCCAGCAAGCCTTGGAGGGGGCGGTACACCGGGGAGCTGTTTTTT. Its product reads: CASKPWRGRYTGELFF.